This TCR beta chain was retrieved from a study of early T cells in non-severe SARS-CoV-2 infection. Study background: Chains were not paired, and sequencing was done on bulk RNA from unsorted whole blood. Study-wide points: The study's VDJdb matching favored anti-spike CD8 responses and missed private and CD4 specificities.

Separate cDNA molecules each had unique molecular identifiers attached to them. TCRdb called the 5' RACE reads again in MiXCR, with one record for every CDR3 protein. The sample records tens of thousands of distinct CDR3 sequences, 10% to 15% being singletons. This clonotype has only a few counts. Its antigen is unidentified. Between the trimmed V and J ends, which lost 5 bases and 3 bases, there was a span of 11 bases. CDR3 length equals 13 residues. Germline lookup yields CDR1 SEHNR and CDR2 FQNEAQ (reference sequence). J is TRBJ2-7 and V is TRBV7-9, with D possibly matching TRBD2 (6 bases). Specimen: whole blood. The receptor was isolated from an adult who was a healthcare worker with PCR-confirmed SARS-CoV-2 infection or an uninfected control (not recorded which). The CDR3 DNA reads TGTGCCAGCAGCCCCCTGGGAGGCTACGAGCAGTACTTC. Protein product: CASSPLGGYEQYF.